The TCR beta chain described here comes from a study of T cells after yellow fever vaccination. Germline V gives CDR1 SGHVS, CDR2 FNYEAQ. The ends lost 1 base at V and 9 bases at J; junction bases unmatched: 11. This CDR3 contains 16 residues. TCR cDNA was made by 5'RACE template switching, adding a universal primer site and UMIs. TCRdb re-derived calls from the 5' RACE reads in MiXCR, one entry per CDR3 protein. The data contain a few hundred thousand distinct CDR3 sequences, about 17% of them seen just once; the ten biggest clones take up 15% to 20%. Sequencing used PBMCs, obtained about 5 days after the first yellow fever vaccination. The chain is built from TRBV7-6 and TRBJ2-1; 8 nucleotides align to TRBD1. This clonotype was sampled from a man aged 18 to 30 who received the YFV17D yellow fever vaccine. CDR3 region: CASSLVSLGQGTEQFF. The CDR3 DNA is TGTGCCAGCAGCTTAGTCTCCCTCGGACAGGGCACTGAGCAGTTCTTC.